This T cell receptor (beta chain) was identified during a study of blood T cell repertoires in COVID-19. On the study more broadly: T cells, B-cell-depleted T cells, or PBMCs supplied cDNA or gDNA.

CDR1 and CDR2 (germline): SGHRS, YFSETQ. The CDR3 consists of 15 residues. After removal of 0 bases from V and 9 bases from J, the junction contained 4 bases not matched to a gene. Using immunoSEQ multiplex PCR, the repertoire was profiled, and TCRdb retains in-frame clones only, with some absent. Of about 200,000 clones listed, 82% are singletons. The receptor was derived from a woman older than 75 with COVID-19, enrolled during active disease. Sequencing used peripheral blood. This chain uses TRBV5-1 with TRBJ1-6, with 9 bases aligning to TRBD1. The CDR3 region is CASSLGGQGGSPLHF. The CDR3 DNA reads TGCGCCAGCAGCTTGGGGGGACAGGGAGGTTCACCCCTCCACTTT.